The TCR beta chain under discussion was sequenced for a study of regulatory T cells in long-lasting Graves disease. The CDR3 is 14 amino acids. Trimming stripped 0 bases from V and 0 bases from J, with 6 bases between. Germline V gene sequence: CDR1 GTSNPN, CDR2 SVGIG (reference sequence). Library construction for TCR beta used iRepertoire HTBI primers and Arm-PCR of CDR3 regions. TCRdb itself ran the multiplex PCR reads through MiXCR, one entry per CDR3 protein. This table holds 350,000 to 500,000 distinct CDR3 sequences, 11% to 15% found once. Described time point: newly diagnosed GD, antithyroid drugs for less than 3 months. PBMC RNA served as the TCR library source. Patients came through an endocrinology department, and that department was in Xi'an, China. These same data were also listed under a study on T cells in Graves' hyperthyroidism and ophthalmopathy. From that paper: Diagnosis rested on symptoms, serum thyroxine and TRAb, thyroid ultrasound, and orbital computed tomography. HTBI primers were used for first-round RT-PCR of the TCR CDR3.

The genes are TRBV30 and TRBJ1-3; D gene uncertain. Sequencing used peripheral blood mononuclear cells (PBMCs), obtained at new diagnosis, from a patient treated with antithyroid drugs. This receptor was identified in a woman between 50 and 59 years old with Graves disease. The CDR3 DNA is TGTGCCTGGAGTGTAAGGCTCTCTGGAAACACCATATATTTT. Encoded protein: CAWSVRLSGNTIYF.